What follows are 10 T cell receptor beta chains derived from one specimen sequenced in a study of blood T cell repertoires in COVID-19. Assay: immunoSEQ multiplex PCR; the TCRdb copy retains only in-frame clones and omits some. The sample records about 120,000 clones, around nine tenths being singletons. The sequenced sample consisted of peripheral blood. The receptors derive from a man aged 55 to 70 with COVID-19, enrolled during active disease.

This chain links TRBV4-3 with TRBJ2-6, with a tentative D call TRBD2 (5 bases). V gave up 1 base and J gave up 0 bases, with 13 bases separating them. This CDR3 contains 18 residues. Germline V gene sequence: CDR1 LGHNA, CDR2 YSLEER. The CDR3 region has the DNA TGCGCCAGCAGCCAAGGGTCAGAGGGTTACTCTGGGGCCAACGTCCTGACTTTC. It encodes CASSQGSEGYSGANVLTF.

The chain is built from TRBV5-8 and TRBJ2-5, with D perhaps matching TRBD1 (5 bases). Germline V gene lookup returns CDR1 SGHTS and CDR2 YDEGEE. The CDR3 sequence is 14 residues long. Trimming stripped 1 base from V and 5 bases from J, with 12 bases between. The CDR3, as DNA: TGTGCCAGCAGCTTGATAGGGGCGCTCGAGACCCAGTACTTC. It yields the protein CASSLIGALETQYF.

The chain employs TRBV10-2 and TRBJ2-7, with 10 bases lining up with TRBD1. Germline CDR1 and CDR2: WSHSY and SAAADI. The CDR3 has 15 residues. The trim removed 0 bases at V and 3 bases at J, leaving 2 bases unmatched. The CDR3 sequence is CASSESGTGDYEQYF. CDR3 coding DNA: TGCGCCAGCAGTGAGTCGGGGACAGGGGACTACGAGCAGTACTTC.

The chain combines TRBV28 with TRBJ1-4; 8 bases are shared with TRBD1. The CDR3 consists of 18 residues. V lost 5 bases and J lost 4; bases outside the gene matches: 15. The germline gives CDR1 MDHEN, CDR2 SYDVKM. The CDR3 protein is CASSLPPGQALVNEKLFF. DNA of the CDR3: TGTGCCAGCAGTCTCCCCCCGGGACAGGCGCTGGTTAATGAAAAACTGTTTTTT.

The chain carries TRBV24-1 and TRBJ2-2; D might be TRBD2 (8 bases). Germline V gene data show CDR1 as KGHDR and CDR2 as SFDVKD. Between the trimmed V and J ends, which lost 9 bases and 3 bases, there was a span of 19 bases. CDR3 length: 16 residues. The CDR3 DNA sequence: TGTGCCACCGGGGCTCGACAGGGACTAGACACCGGGGAGCTGTTTTTT. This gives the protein CATGARQGLDTGELFF.

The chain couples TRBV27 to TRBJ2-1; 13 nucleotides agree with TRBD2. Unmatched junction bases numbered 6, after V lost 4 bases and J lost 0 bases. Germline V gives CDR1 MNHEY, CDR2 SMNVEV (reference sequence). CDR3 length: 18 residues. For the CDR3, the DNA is TGTGCCAGCAGTTGGACTAGCGGGAGAGACAGCTCCTACAATGAGCAGTTCTTC. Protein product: CASSWTSGRDSSYNEQFF.

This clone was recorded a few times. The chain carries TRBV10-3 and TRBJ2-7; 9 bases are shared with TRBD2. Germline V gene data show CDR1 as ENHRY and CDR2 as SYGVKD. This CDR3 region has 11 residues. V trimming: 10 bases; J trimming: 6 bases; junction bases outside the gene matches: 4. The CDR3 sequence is CASSGGSEQYF. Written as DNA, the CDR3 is TGTGCCAGCAGCGGGGGGAGCGAGCAGTACTTC.

The CDR3 protein is CASRQGAGEKLFF. CDR3 in DNA: TGCGCCAGCAGACAGGGGGCTGGTGAAAAACTGTTTTTT. The chain combines TRBV10-2 with TRBJ1-4, with 9 positions matching TRBD1. The V and J ends lost 6 bases and 7 bases, in that order; junction bases with no gene match: 3. This CDR3 has 13 amino acids. Germline V CDR1 and CDR2: WSHSY, SAAADI.

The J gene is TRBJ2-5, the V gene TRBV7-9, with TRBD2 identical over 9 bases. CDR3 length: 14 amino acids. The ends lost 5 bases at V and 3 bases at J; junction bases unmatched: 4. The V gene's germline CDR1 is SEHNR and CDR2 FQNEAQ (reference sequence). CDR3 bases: TGTGCCAGCAGCCTGGGACTAGCAGAAGAGACCCAGTACTTC. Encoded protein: CASSLGLAEETQYF.

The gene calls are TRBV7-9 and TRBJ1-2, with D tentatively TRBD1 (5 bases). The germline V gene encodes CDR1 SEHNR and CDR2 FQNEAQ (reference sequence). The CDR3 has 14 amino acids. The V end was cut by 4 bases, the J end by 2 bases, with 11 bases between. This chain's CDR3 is CASSSGLLNYGYTF. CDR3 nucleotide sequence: TGTGCCAGCAGCTCGGGACTGCTAAACTATGGCTACACCTTC.